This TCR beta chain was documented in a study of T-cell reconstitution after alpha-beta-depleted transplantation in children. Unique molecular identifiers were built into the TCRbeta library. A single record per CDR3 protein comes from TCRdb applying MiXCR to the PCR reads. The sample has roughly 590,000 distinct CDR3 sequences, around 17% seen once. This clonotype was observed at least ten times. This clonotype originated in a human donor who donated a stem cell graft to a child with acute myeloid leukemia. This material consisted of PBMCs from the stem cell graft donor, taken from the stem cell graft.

The CDR3 is CSARAGTDNQPQHF. The CDR3 DNA sequence: TGCAGTGCTAGAGCCGGGACAGACAATCAGCCCCAGCATTTT. J is TRBJ1-5 and V is TRBV20-1; 7 bases map to TRBD1. V lost 1 base to trimming and J lost 3 bases; unmatched junction nucleotides: 3. Germline CDR1 and CDR2: DFQATT and SNEGSKA (reference sequence). This CDR3 spans 14 amino acids.